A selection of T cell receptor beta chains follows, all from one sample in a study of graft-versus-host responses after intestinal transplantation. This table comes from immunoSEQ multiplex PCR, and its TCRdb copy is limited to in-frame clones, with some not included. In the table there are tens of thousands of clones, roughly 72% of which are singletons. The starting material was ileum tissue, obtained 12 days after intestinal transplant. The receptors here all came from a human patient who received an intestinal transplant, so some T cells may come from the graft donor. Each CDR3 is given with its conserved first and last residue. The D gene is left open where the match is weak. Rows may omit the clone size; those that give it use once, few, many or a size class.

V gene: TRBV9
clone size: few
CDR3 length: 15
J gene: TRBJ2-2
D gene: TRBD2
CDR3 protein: CASSKRDMNTGELFF
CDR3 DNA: TGTGCCAGCTCCAAGCGGGATATGAACACCGGGGAGCTGTTTTTT

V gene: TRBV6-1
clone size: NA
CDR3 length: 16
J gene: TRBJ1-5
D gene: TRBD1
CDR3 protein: CASSEARAGGNQPQHF
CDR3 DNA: TGTGCCAGCAGTGAAGCGCGGGCAGGGGGAAATCAGCCCCAGCATTTT

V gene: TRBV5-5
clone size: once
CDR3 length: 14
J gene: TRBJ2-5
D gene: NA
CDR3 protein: CASSLRSTLETQYF
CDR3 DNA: TGTGCCAGCAGCCTCAGGTCCACTCTAGAGACCCAGTACTTC

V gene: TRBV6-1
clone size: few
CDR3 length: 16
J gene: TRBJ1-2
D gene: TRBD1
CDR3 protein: CASSEALDRGDYGYTF
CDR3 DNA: TGTGCCAGCAGTGAAGCCCTGGACAGGGGGGACTATGGCTACACCTTC

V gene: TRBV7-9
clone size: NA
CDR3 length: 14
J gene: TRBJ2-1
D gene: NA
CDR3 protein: CASSLAVLYNEQFF
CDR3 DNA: TGTGCCAGCAGCTTGGCGGTGCTTTACAATGAGCAGTTCTTC

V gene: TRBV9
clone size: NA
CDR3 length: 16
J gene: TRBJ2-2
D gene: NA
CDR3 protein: CASSPTWRANTGELFF
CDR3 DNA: TGTGCCAGCAGCCCGACGTGGCGGGCGAACACCGGGGAGCTGTTTTTT

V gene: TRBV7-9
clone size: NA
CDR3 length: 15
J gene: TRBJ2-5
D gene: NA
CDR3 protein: CASSQERAAQETQYF
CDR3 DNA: TGTGCCAGCAGCCAAGAGAGGGCGGCCCAAGAGACCCAGTACTTC

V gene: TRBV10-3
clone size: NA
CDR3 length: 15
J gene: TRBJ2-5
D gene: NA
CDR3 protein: CAIKRTALGIETQYF
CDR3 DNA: TGTGCCATCAAGCGGACAGCCCTTGGCATTGAGACCCAGTACTTC

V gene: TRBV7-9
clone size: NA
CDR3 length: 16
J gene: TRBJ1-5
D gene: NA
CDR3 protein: CASSPKSAPGNQPQHF
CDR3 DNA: TGTGCCAGCAGCCCAAAGTCCGCTCCAGGGAATCAGCCCCAGCATTTT

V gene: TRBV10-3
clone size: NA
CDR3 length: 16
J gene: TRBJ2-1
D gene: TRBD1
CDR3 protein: CAISESTGTGSNEQFF
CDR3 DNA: TGTGCCATCAGTGAGTCAACCGGGACAGGGTCCAATGAGCAGTTCTTC

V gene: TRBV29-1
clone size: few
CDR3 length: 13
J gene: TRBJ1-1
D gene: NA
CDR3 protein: CSVEGQTNTEAFF
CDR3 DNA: TGCAGCGTTGAAGGACAGACGAACACTGAAGCTTTCTTT

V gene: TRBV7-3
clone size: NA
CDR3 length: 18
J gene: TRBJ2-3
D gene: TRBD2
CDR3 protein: CASSLISRPSGGTDTQYF
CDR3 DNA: TGTGCCAGCAGCTTAATTTCCAGGCCTAGCGGGGGTACAGATACGCAGTATTTT

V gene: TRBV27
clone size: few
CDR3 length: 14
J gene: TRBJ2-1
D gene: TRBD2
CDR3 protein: CASTLAGGANEQFF
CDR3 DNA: TGTGCCAGCACGCTAGCGGGAGGGGCCAATGAGCAGTTCTTC

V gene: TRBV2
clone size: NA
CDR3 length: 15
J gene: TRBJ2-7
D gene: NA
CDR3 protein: CASSEEAGIGYEQYF
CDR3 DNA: TGTGCCAGCAGTGAAGAGGCAGGGATAGGGTACGAGCAGTACTTC

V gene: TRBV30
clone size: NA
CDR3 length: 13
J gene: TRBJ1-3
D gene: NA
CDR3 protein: CAWSVSGGNTIYF
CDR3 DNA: TGTGCCTGGAGTGTTTCCGGGGGAAACACCATATATTTT

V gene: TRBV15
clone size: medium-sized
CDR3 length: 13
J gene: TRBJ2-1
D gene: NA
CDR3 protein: CATSAGTHNEQFF
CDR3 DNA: TGTGCCACCAGCGCCGGGACACACAATGAGCAGTTCTTC

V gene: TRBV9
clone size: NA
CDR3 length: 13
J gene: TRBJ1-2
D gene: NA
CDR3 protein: CASSVGGTYGYTF
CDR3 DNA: TGTGCCAGCAGCGTGGGAGGGACCTATGGCTACACCTTC

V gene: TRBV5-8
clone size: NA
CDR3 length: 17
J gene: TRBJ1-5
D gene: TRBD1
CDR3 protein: CASSLGQGSLGNQPQHF
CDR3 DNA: TGTGCCAGCAGCTTGGGACAGGGTAGTTTGGGCAATCAGCCCCAGCATTTT

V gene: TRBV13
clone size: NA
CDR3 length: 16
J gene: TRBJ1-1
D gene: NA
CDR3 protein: CASSLGRRARHTEAFF
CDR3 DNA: TGTGCCAGCAGCTTAGGACGGAGGGCCAGACACACTGAAGCTTTCTTT

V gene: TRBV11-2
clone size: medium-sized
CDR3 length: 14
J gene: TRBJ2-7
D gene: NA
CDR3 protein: CASSFGIISDEQYF
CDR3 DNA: TGTGCCAGCAGCTTCGGTATAATAAGCGACGAGCAGTACTTC

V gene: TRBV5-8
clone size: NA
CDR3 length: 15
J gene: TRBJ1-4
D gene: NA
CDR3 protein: CASSLYRDPNEKLFF
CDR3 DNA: TGTGCCAGCAGCCTCTACAGGGATCCTAATGAAAAACTGTTTTTT

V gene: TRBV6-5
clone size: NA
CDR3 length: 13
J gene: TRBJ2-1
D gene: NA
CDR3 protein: CASSLSSYNEQFF
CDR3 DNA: TGTGCCAGCAGTCTGAGCTCCTACAATGAGCAGTTCTTC

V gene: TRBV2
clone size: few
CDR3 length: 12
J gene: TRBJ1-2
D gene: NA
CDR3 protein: CATLQGNYGYTF
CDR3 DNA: TGTGCCACCCTTCAGGGTAACTATGGCTACACCTTC

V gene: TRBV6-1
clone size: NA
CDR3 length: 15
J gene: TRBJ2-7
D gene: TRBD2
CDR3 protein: CASTQDWEGSYEQYF
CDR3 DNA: TGTGCCAGCACCCAAGACTGGGAGGGGTCCTACGAGCAGTACTTC

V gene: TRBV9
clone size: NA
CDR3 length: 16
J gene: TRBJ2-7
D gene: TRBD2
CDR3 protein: CASSLASGGSLYEQYF
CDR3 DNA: TGTGCCAGCAGCTTGGCATCGGGGGGATCTCTCTACGAGCAGTACTTC

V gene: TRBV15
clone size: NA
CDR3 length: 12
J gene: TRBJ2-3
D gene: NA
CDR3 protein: CATSRFVDTQYF
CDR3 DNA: TGTGCCACCAGCAGATTCGTCGATACGCAGTATTTT

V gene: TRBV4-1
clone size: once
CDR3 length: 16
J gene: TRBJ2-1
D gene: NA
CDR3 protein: CASSQDHGSSYNEQFF
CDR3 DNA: TGCGCCAGCAGCCAAGACCACGGGAGCTCCTACAATGAGCAGTTCTTC

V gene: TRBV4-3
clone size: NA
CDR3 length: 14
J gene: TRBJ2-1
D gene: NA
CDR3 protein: CASSLSARAGEQFF
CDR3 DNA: TGCGCCAGCAGCCTCTCGGCCAGGGCAGGTGAGCAGTTCTTC

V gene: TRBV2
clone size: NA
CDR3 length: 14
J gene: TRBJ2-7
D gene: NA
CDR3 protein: CASGIAAGAGEQYF
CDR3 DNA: TGTGCCAGCGGTATAGCGGCCGGGGCGGGGGAGCAGTACTTC

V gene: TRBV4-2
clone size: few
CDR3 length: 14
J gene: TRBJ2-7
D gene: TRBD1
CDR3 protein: CASSLTGGGYEQYF
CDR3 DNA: TGTGCCAGCAGCCTAACAGGGGGCGGCTACGAGCAGTACTTC

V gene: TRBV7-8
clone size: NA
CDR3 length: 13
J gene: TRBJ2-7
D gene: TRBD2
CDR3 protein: CASSSRLGGEQYF
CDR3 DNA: TGTGCCAGCAGCTCGAGACTGGGAGGGGAGCAGTACTTC

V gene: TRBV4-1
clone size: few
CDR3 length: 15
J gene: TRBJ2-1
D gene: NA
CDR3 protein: CASSPLGGPYNEQFF
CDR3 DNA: TGCGCCAGCAGTCCCTTAGGGGGACCCTACAATGAGCAGTTCTTC

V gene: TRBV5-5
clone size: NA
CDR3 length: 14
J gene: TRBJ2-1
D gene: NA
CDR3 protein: CASNPQGSYNEQFF
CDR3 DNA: TGTGCCAGCAACCCTCAGGGCTCCTACAATGAGCAGTTCTTC

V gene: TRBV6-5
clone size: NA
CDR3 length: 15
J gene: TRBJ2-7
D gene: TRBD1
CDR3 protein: CASSYTRDRTYEQYF
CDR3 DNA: TGTGCCAGCAGTTACACCCGGGACAGAACCTACGAGCAGTACTTC

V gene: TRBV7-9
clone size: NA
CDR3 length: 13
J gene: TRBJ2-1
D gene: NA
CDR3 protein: CASSLGYGNEQFF
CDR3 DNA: TGTGCCAGCAGCTTAGGCTACGGCAATGAGCAGTTCTTC

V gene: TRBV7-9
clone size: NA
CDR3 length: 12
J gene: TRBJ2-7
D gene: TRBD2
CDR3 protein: CASSPGGYEQYF
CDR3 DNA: TGTGCCAGCAGTCCGGGGGGTTACGAGCAGTACTTC

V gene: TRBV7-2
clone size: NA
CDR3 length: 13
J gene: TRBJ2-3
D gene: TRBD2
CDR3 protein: CASSLERGYTQYF
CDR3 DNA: TGTGCCAGCAGCTTAGAGCGGGGATATACGCAGTATTTT

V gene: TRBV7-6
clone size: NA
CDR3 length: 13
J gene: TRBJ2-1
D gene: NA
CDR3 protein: CASSLRVNNEQFF
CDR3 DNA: TGTGCCAGCAGCTTACGGGTAAACAATGAGCAGTTCTTC

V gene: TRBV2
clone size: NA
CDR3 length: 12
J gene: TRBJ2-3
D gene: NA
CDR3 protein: CASTGGTDTQYF
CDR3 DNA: TGTGCCAGCACAGGGGGCACAGATACGCAGTATTTT

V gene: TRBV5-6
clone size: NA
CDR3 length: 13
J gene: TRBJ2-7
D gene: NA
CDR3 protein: CASSLGPAGEQYF
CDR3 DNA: TGTGCCAGCAGCTTGGGACCTGCGGGCGAGCAGTACTTC

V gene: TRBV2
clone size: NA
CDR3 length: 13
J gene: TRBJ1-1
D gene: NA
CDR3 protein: CASSELEGTEAFF
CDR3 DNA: TGTGCCAGCAGTGAATTGGAGGGGACTGAAGCTTTCTTT

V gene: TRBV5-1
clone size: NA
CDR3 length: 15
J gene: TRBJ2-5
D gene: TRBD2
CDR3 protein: CASMFGLAGQETQYF
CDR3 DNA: TGCGCCAGCATGTTCGGACTAGCGGGGCAAGAGACCCAGTACTTC

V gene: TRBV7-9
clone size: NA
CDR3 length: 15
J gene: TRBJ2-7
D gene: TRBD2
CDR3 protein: CASSLWLAGSYEQYF
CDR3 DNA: TGTGCCAGCAGCTTATGGTTAGCGGGGAGTTACGAGCAGTACTTC

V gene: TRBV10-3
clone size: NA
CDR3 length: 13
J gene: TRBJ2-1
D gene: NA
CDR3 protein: CAISELARNEQFF
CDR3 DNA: TGTGCCATCAGTGAGCTAGCGAGAAATGAGCAGTTCTTC

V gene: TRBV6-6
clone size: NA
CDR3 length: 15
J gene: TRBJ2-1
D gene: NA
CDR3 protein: CASSSGVSSSNEQFF
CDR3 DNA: TGTGCCAGCAGTTCAGGGGTTTCGAGCTCCAATGAGCAGTTCTTC

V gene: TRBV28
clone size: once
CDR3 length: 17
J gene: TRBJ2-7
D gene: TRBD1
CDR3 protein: CASSLASRRQGQYEQYF
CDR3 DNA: TGTGCCAGCAGTTTAGCTTCCCGGCGACAGGGCCAATACGAGCAGTACTTC

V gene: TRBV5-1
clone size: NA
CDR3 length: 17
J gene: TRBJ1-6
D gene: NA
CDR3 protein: CASSLGQGSSYNSPLHF
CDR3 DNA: TGCGCCAGCAGCTTGGGGCAGGGAAGCTCCTATAATTCACCCCTCCACTTT

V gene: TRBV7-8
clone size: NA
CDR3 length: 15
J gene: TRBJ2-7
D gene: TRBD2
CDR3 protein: CASSLGGKLSYEQYF
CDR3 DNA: TGTGCCAGCAGCCTCGGGGGGAAATTATCCTACGAGCAGTACTTC

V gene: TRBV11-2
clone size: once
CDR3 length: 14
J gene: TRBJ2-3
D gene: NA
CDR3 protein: CASSQGLSTDTQYF
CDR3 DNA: TGTGCCAGCAGCCAGGGACTTAGCACAGATACGCAGTATTTT

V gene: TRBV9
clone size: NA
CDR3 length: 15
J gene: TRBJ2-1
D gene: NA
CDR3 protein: CASSVEPSSYNEQFF
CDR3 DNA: TGTGCCAGCAGCGTAGAGCCGAGCTCCTACAATGAGCAGTTCTTC

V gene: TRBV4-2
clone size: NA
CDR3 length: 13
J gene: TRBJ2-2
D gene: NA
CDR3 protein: CASRRGDTGELFF
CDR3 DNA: TGTGCCAGCAGGCGCGGGGACACCGGGGAGCTGTTTTTT

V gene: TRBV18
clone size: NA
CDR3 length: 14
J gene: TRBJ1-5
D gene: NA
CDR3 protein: CASSLSGGNQPQHF
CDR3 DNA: TGTGCCAGCTCACTCTCAGGTGGCAATCAGCCCCAGCATTTT

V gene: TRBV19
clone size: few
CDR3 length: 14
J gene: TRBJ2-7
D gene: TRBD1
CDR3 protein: CASSLRQGGHEQYF
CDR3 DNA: TGTGCCAGTAGTTTAAGACAGGGTGGTCACGAGCAGTACTTC

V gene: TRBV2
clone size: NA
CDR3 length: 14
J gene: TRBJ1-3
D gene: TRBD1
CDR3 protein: CASSEGQGYSTIYF
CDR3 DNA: TGTGCCAGCAGCGAGGGACAGGGGTATAGCACCATATATTTT

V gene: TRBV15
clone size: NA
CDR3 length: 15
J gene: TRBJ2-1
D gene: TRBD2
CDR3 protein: CATSRERGGYNEQFF
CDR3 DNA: TGTGCCACCAGCAGAGAGCGGGGGGGCTACAATGAGCAGTTCTTC